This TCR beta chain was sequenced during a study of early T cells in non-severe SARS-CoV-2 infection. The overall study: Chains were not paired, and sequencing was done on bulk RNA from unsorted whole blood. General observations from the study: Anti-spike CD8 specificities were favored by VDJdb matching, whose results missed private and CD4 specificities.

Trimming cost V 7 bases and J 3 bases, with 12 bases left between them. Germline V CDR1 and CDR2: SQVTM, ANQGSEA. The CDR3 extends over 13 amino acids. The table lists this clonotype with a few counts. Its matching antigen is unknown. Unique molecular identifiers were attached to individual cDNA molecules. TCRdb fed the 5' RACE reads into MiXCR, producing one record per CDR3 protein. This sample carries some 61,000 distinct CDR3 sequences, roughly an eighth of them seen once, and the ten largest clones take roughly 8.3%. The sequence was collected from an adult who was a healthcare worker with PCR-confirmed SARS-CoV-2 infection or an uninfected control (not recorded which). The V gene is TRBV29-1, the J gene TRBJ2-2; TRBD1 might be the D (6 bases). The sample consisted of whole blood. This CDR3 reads CSADRLYTGELFF. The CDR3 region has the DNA TGCAGCGCAGACAGGTTATACACCGGGGAGCTGTTTTTT.